Sequencing of this T cell receptor (beta chain) was carried out in a study of cytotoxic CD8 clonotypes in ibrutinib-treated CLL. In the study overall: Responses comprised 25 or so partial and 2 complete; at median approximately 72 months, roughly 15 remained remitted and around twelve progressed. Study-wide points: Private clonotypes, not public ones, expanded at ibrutinib response.

Profiling relied on immunoSEQ multiplex PCR, and the TCRdb table lists in-frame clones only, not all of them. Among roughly 330,000 clones listed, 67% were seen once. V lost 1 base and J 4 bases, leaving 10 bases between the germline ends. CDR1 and CDR2 from the germline V gene are SQVTM and ANQGSEA. The CDR3 sequence is 13 residues long. This clone was picked up one time. Its antigen is still unknown. The source is a human donor with chronic lymphocytic leukemia. Sequencing was performed on PBMCs, taken after 36 months of ibrutinib treatment. The V call is TRBV29-1, the J call TRBJ1-2, with D possibly TRBD1 on 5 matching bases. CDR3 in DNA: TGCAGCGTTGAAGTGAGCAGGGCCTATGGCTACACCTTC. Translated, it gives CSVEVSRAYGYTF.